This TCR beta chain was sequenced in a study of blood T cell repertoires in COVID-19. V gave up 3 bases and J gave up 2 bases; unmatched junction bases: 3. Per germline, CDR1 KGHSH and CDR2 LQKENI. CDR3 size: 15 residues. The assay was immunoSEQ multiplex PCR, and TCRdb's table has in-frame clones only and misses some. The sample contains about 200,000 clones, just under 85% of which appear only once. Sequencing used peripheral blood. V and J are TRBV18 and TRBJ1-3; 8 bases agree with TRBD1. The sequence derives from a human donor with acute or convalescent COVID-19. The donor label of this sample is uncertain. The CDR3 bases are TGTGCCAGCTCACCCTCACAGGGGGCTGGAAACACCATATATTTT. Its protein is CASSPSQGAGNTIYF. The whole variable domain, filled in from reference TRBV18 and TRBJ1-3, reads NAGVMQNPRHLVRRRGQEARLRCSPMKGHSHVYWYRQLPEEGLKFMVYLQKENIIDESGMPKERFSAEFPKEGPSILRIQQVVRGDSAAYFCASSPSQGAGNTIYFGEGSWLTVV.